The sequence of this T cell receptor (beta chain) was determined in a study of beta chain features in type 1 diabetes. Study-wide results and caveats: Type 1 diabetes patients had moderately but significantly shorter TCRB CDR3s in all four CD4+ subsets.

All of the isolated RNA was reverse transcribed, so expressed TCRB transcripts were sequenced. Sequenced by immunoSEQ multiplex PCR; TCRdb stores in-frame clones only, minus some. This sample has 150,000 or so clones, with approximately 9.8% found just once. The V gene's germline CDR1 is SGHVS and CDR2 FQNEAQ. The CDR3 has 15 residues. The ends were cut back, 4 bases at V and 4 bases at J, with 13 bases in the middle. Donors contributed one heparinised blood draw apiece, averaging approximately 120 mL. Naive, central memory, regulatory and stem cell-like memory cells within the CD4+ compartment were sorted using CD45RO/CCR7/CD25/CD127/CD95/CD27. A word on this clone: Its antigen is not identified.

The sequenced sample was central memory CD4+ T cells from blood. The rearrangement links TRBV7-8 to TRBJ2-2; TRBD1 is a possible D gene (6 bases). The clonotype was recovered from a woman aged 40 to 50 in good health. The CDR3 region has the DNA TGTGCCAGCAGCTCTCAGGGGTCGATCACCGGGGAGCTGTTTTTT. Amino acids: CASSSQGSITGELFF. Looking up the rest from reference TRBV7-8 and TRBJ2-2 gives the full variable domain: GAGVSQSPRYKVAKRGQDVALRCDPISGHVSLFWYQQALGQGPEFLTYFQNEAQLDKSGLPSDRFFAERPEGSVSTLKIQRTQQEDSAVYLCASSSQGSITGELFFGEGSRLTVL.